This TCR beta chain was identified during a study of T cells in Graves' hyperthyroidism and ophthalmopathy. Findings of the study overall: Blood held most thyroid clonotypes expanded above 0.001 frequency.

Template material for amplifying TCR beta CDR3 regions consisted of RNA transcripts. HTBI primers were the set used in a first-round RT-PCR of the TCR CDR3. A single record per CDR3 protein comes from TCRdb applying MiXCR to the multiplex PCR reads. The table lists some 510,000 distinct CDR3 sequences, less than 25% of them singletons, with approximately 26% in the top ten. This clonotype was seen ten or more times. Antigen: not known. Sequencing was performed on blood. The clonotype originates from a man aged 18 to 30 with Graves' hyperthyroidism.

CDR3 loop: CASGGVGNQPQHF. DNA of the CDR3: TGTGCCAGTGGCGGGGTGGGCAATCAGCCCCAGCATTTT. The chain joins TRBV19 to TRBJ1-5; D is undetermined. The CDR3 is made up of 13 amino acids. The V end lost 8 bases, the J end lost 2 bases, and 10 bases lay between the germline ends. Germline V gene data show CDR1 as LNHDA and CDR2 as SQIVND (reference sequence).